This TCR beta chain emerged from a study of T cells in Graves' hyperthyroidism and ophthalmopathy. In the study overall: Pretreatment peripheral blood was obtained at initial diagnosis. The study's findings and limits: Researchers found most expanded thyroid clonotypes above 0.001 in blood as well.

The CDR3 regions of TCR beta were amplified from RNA transcripts. The HTBI set primed first-round TCR CDR3 RT-PCR. Via MiXCR, TCRdb re-called the multiplex PCR reads, giving one row per CDR3 protein. The data show about 250,000 distinct CDR3 sequences, 22% seen once. Clinical symptoms, serum thyroxine, TRAb, thyroid ultrasound and orbital computed tomography established diagnosis. This clonotype was observed at least ten times. The antigen is undetermined. V lost 5 bases and J lost 8, with 6 bases in between. The CDR3 extends over 11 amino acids. Germline loops: CDR1 KGHDR, CDR2 SFDVKD. The chain employs TRBV24-1 and TRBJ2-1; D is uncertain. This receptor was taken from a man aged 25 to 40 with Graves' ophthalmopathy. The specimen was blood. The CDR3 nucleotides read TGTGCCACCAGTGGAAGCTATGAGCAGTTCTTC. Protein sequence: CATSGSYEQFF.